This T cell receptor beta chain was sequenced during a study of blood T cell repertoires in COVID-19. As for the study in general: Samples representing acute and convalescent COVID-19 were sourced from the United States, Italy and Spain. T cells, B-cell-depleted T cells, or PBMCs supplied cDNA or gDNA.

Study processing details: Nucleated cell counts were estimated from reference gene primer amplification. The method was immunoSEQ multiplex PCR; TCRdb's version includes in-frame clones alone and lacks a portion of them. V, J and clone size reflect that table, while D and trimming were determined from the DNA. The sample holds about 300,000 clones, around nine tenths seen once. V was pared by 3 bases and J by 4 bases, with 9 bases of the junction left unmatched. Germline values: CDR1 KGHDR, CDR2 SFDVKD. This CDR3 comprises 17 residues. The chain couples TRBV24-1 to TRBJ2-1, with 9 bases identical to TRBD1. Sequencing was done on a sample of peripheral blood. The sequence came from a man aged 65-85 years with acute or convalescent COVID-19. CDR3 loop: CATSDPTGGAIYNEQFF. CDR3 bases: TGTGCCACCAGTGATCCAACAGGGGGCGCGATATACAATGAGCAGTTCTTC.